The source of this T cell receptor (beta chain) is a study of molecular identifiers for immune sequencing clone quantification. Germline CDR1 SEHNR, CDR2 FQNEAQ (reference sequence). J lost 10 bases, V lost 4 bases, and 25 bases had no gene match. The CDR3 loop spans 19 amino acids. It was with previously described methods and listed TCR primers that bulk TCR libraries were made. TCRdb itself ran the PCR reads through MiXCR, one entry per CDR3 protein. This sample has approximately 680,000 distinct CDR3 sequences, with less than 30% found just once. The receptor comes from a human donor in good health. Some libraries in this study had Jurkat cell RNA spiked in. The chain is built from TRBV7-9 and TRBJ2-1, with TRBD2 matching over 7 bases. Sequenced: naive CD8+ T cells from blood, with Jurkat cell RNA spiked in. Subset given: FACS-sorted CD8+CD4-CCR7+CD45RA+ naive T cells. The CDR3: CASSSPDERLAVAVGEQFF. The CDR3 region has the DNA TGTGCCAGCAGCTCCCCGGACGAGAGACTAGCTGTAGCGGTTGGGGAGCAGTTCTTC.